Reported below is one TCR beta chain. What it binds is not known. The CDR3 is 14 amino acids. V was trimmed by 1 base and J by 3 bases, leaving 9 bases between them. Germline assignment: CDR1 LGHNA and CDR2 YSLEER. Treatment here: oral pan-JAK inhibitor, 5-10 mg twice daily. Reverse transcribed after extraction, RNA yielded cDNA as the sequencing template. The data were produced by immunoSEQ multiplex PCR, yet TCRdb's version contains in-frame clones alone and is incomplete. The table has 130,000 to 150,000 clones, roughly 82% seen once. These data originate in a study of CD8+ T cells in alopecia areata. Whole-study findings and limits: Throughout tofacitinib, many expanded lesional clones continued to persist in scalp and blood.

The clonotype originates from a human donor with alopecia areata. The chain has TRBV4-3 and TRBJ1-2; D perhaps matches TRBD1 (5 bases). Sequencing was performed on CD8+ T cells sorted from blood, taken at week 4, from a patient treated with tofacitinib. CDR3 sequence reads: CASSQGGTYYGYTF. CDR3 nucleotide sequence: TGCGCCAGCAGCCAAGGAGGGACTTACTATGGCTACACCTTC.